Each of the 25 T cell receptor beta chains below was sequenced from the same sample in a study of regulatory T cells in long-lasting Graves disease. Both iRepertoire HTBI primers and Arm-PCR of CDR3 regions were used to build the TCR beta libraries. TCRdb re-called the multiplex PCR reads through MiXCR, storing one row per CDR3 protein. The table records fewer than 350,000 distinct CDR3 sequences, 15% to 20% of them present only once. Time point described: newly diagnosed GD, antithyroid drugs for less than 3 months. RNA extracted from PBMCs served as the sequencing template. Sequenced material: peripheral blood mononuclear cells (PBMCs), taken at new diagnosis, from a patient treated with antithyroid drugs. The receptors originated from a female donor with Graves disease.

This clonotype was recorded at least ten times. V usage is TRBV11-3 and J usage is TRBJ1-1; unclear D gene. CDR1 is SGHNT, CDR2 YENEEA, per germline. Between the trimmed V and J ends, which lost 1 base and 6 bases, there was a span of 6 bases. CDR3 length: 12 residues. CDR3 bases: TGTGCCAGCAGCTTAGCCAGCTCTGAAGCTTTCTTT. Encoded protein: CASSLASSEAFF.

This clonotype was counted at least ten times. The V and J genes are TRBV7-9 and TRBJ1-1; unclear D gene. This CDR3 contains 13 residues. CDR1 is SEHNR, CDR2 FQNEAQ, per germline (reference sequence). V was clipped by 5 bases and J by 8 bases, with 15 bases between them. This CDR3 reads CASSLGQASEAFF. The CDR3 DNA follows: TGTGCCAGCAGCCTAGGGCAGGCCTCAGAAGCTTTCTTT. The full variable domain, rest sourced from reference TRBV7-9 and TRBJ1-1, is DTGVSQNPRHKITKRGQNVTFRCDPISEHNRLYWYRQTLGQGPEFLTYFQNEAQLEKSRLLSDRFSAERPKGSFSTLEIQRTEQGDSAMYLCASSLGQASEAFFGQGTRLTVV.

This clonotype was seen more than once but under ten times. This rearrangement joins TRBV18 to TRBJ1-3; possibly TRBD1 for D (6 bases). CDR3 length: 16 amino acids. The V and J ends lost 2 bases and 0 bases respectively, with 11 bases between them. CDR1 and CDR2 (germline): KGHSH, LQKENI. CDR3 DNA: TGTGCCAGCTCACCAGGGGGGGCGTCCTCTGGAAACACCATATATTTT. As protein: CASSPGGASSGNTIYF.

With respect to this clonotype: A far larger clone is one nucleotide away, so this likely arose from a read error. DNA of the CDR3: TGTGCCAGCAACGGACAGGGCTGTGGCTACACCTTC. This gives the protein CASNGQGCGYTF. The V and J genes are TRBV11-3 and TRBJ1-2, with 8 nucleotides matching TRBD1. J was trimmed by 7 bases and V by 7 bases; bases with no gene match: 5. The CDR3 spans 12 residues. Germline V CDR1 and CDR2: SGHNT, YENEEA.

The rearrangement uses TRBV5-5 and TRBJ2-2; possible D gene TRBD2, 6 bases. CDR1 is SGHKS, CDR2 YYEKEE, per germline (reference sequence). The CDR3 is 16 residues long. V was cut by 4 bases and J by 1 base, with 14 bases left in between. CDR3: CASSRTISGNTGELFF. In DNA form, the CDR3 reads TGTGCCAGCAGCAGGACTATTTCGGGGAACACCGGGGAGCTGTTTTTT.

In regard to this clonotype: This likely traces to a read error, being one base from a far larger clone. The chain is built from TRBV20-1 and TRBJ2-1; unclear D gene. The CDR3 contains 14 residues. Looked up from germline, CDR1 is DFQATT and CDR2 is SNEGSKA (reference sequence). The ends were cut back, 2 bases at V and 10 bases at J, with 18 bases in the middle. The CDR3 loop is CSARPLQATYEQFF. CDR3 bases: TGCAGTGCTAGACCTCTTCAGGCCACCTACGAGCAGTTCTTC.

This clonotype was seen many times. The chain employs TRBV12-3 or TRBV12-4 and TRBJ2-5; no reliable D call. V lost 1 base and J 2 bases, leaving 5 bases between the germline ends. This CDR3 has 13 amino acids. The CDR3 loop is CASSLGLQETQYF. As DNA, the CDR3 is TGTGCCAGCAGTTTAGGTCTGCAAGAGACCCAGTACTTC.

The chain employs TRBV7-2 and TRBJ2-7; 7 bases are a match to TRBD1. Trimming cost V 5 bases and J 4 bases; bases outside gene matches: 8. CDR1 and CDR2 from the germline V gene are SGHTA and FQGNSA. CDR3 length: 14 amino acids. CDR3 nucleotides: TGTGCCAGCAGCCGGAACCGGGACAGATACGAGCAGTACTTC. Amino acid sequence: CASSRNRDRYEQYF.

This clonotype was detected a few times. CDR3 DNA sequence: TGCGCCAGCAGCTTGGGGGGACTCTTCTCAGCCCCCTCCTACAATGAGCAGTTCTTC. Translated, it gives CASSLGGLFSAPSYNEQFF. The chain uses TRBV5-1 and TRBJ2-1, with D possibly being TRBD2 (6 bases). CDR3 length: 19 amino acids. V shed 0 bases and J shed 0 bases, with 19 bases lying between them. CDR1 is SGHRS, CDR2 YFSETQ, per germline.

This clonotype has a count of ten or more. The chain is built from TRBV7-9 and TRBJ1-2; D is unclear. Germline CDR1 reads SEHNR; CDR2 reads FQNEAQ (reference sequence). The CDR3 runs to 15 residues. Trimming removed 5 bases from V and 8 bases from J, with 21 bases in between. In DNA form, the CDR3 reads TGTGCCAGCAGCCCGGAAGTGAGTGGGTCATGGGGCTACACCTTC. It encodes CASSPEVSGSWGYTF.

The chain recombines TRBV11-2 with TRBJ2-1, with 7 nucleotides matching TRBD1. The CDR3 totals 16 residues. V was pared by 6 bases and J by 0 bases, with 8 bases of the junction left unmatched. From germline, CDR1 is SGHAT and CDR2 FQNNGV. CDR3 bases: TGTGCCAGCAGACCCACCCGGGACAGCTCCTACAATGAGCAGTTCTTC. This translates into CASRPTRDSSYNEQFF.

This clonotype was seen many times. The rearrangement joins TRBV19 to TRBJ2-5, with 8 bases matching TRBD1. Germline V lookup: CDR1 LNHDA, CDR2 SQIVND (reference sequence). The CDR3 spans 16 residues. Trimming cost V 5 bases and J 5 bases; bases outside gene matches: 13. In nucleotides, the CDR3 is TGTGCCAGTAGTGCGTCCAGACAGGGGCGCTGGGAGACCCAGTACTTC. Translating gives CASSASRQGRWETQYF.

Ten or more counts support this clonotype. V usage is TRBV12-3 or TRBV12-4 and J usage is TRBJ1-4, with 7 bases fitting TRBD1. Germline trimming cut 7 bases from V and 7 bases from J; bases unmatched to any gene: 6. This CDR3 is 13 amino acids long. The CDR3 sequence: CASTEGAGEKLFF. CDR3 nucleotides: TGTGCCAGCACGGAGGGGGCAGGTGAAAAACTGTTTTTT.

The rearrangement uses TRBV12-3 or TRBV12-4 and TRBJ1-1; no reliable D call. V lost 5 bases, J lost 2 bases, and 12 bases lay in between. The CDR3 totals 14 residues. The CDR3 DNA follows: TGTGCCAGCAGTGTCGTTGGGCGTAACACTGAAGCTTTCTTT. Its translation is CASSVVGRNTEAFF.

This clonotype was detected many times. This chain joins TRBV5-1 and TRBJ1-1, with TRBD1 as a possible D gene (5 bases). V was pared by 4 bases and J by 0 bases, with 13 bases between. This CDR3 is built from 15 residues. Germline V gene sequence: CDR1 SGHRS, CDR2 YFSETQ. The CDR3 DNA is TGCGCCAGCAGCCCCCGACAGCTGATGAACACTGAAGCTTTCTTT. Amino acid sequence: CASSPRQLMNTEAFF.

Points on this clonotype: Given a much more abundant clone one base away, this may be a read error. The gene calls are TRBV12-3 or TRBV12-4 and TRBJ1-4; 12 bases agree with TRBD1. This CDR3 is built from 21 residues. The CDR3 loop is CASSPRFVWDRGLQRNEKLSF. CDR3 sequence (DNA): TGTGCCAGCAGCCCACGTTTCGTCTGGGACAGGGGGCTCCAGCGGAATGAAAAACTGTCTTTT.

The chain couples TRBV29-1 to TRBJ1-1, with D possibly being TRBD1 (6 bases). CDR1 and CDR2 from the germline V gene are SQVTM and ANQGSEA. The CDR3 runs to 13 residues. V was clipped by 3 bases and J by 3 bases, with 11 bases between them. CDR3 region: CSVEGAGDTEAFF. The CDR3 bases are TGCAGCGTTGAGGGGGCAGGGGACACTGAAGCTTTCTTT.

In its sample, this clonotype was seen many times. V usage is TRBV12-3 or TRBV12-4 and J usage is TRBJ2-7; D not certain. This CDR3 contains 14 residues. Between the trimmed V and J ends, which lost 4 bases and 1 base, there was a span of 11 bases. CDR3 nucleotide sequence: TGTGCCAGCAGTTCCCAGGACGAGTCCTACGAGCAGTACTTC. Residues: CASSSQDESYEQYF.

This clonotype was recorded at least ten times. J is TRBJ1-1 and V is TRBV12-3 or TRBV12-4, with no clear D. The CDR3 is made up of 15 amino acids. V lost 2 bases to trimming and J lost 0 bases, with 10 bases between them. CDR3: CASSLFGRVNTEAFF. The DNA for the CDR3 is TGTGCCAGCAGTTTATTCGGTCGGGTGAACACTGAAGCTTTCTTT.

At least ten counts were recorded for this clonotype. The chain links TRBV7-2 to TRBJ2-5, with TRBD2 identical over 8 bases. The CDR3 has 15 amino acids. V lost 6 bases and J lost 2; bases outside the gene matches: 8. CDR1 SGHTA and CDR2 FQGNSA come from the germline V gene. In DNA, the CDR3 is TGTGCCAGCAGGCATAGGGTAGCGGGGCAAGAGACCCAGTACTTC. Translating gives CASRHRVAGQETQYF.

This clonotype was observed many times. The CDR3 spells CASSLRGVWDEQYF. The DNA for the CDR3 is TGTGCCAGCAGTCTTCGGGGGGTCTGGGACGAGCAGTACTTC. The gene calls are TRBV12-3 or TRBV12-4 and TRBJ2-7, with 7 bases aligning to TRBD2. The CDR3 totals 14 residues. V was clipped by 5 bases and J by 5 bases; unmatched bases: 9.

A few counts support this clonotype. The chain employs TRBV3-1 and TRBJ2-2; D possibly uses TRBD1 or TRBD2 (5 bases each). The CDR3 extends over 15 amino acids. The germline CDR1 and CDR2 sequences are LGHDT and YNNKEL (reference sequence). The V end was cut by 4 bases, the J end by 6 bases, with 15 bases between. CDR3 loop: CASSLGTPTPGELFF. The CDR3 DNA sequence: TGTGCCAGCAGCCTCGGGACCCCGACGCCCGGGGAGCTGTTTTTT.

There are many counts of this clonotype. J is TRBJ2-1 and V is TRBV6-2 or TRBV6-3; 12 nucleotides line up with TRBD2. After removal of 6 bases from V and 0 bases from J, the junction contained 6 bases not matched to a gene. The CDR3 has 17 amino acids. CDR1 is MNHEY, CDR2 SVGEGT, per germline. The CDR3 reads CASSATSGRISYNEQFF. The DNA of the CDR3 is TGTGCCAGCAGCGCCACTAGCGGGAGGATCTCCTACAATGAGCAGTTCTTC.

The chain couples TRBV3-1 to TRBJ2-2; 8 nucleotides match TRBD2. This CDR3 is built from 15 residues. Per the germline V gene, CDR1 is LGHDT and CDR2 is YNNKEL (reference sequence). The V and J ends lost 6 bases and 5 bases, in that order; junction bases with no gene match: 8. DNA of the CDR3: TGTGCCAGCAGACGAGCGGGAGTAAGGACCGGGGAGCTGTTTTTT. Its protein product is CASRRAGVRTGELFF.

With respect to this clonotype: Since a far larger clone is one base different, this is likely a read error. CDR3 bases: TGTGTCAGCAGTTTTGAGGCAGGGCCTAATCAGCCCCAGCATTTT. Amino acids: CVSSFEAGPNQPQHF. The chain employs TRBV28 and TRBJ1-5; D possibly corresponds to TRBD1 (5 bases). Looked up from germline, CDR1 is MDHEN and CDR2 is SYDVKM. This CDR3 region has 15 residues.